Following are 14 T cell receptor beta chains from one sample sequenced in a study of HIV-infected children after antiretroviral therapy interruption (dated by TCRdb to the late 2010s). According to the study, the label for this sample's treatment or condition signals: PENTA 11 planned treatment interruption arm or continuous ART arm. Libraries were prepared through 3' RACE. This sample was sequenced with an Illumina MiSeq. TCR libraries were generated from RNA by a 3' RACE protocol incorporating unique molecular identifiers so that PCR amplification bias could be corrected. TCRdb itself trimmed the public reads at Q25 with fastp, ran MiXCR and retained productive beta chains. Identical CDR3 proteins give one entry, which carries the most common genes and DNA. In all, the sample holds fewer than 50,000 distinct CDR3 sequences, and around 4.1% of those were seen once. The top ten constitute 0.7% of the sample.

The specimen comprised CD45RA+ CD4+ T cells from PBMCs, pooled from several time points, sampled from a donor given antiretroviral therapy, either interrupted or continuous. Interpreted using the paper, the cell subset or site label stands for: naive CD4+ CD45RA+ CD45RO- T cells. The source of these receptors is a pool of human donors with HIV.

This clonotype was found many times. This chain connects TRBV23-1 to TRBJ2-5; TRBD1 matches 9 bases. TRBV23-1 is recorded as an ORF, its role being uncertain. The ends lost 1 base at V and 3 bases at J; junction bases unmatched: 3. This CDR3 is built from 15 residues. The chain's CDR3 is CASSQFRTGEETQYF. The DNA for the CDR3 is TGCGCCAGCAGTCAATTTAGGACAGGGGAAGAGACCCAGTACTTC.

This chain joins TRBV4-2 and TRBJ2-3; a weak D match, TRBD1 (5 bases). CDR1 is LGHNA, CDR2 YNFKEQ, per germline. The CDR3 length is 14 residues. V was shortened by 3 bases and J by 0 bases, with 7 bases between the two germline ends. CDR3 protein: CASSHRQSTDTQYF. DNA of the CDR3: TGTGCCAGCAGCCACCGACAGAGCACAGATACGCAGTATTTT.

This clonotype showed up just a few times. The CDR3: CASSPRGQGAGGYTF. The CDR3, as DNA: TGTGCCAGCAGCCCCCGAGGACAGGGGGCTGGTGGCTACACCTTC. The chain employs TRBV7-3 and TRBJ1-2; 11 bases line up with TRBD1. V gave up 5 bases and J gave up 7 bases; unmatched junction bases: 9. CDR1 and CDR2 (germline): SGHTA, FQGTGA. The CDR3 spans 15 residues. Variable domain in full (rest from reference TRBV7-3 and TRBJ1-2): GAGVSQTPSNKVTEKGKYVELRCDPISGHTALYWYRQSLGQGPEFLIYFQGTGAADDSGLPNDRFFAVRPEGSVSTLKIQRTERGDSAVYLCASSPRGQGAGGYTFGSGTRLTVV.

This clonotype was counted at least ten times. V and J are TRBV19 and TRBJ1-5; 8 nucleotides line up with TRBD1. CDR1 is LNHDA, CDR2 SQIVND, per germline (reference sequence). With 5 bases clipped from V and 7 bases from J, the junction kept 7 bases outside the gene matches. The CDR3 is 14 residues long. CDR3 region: CASSLQGAVQPQHF. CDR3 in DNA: TGTGCCAGTAGTTTGCAGGGGGCTGTGCAGCCCCAGCATTTT.

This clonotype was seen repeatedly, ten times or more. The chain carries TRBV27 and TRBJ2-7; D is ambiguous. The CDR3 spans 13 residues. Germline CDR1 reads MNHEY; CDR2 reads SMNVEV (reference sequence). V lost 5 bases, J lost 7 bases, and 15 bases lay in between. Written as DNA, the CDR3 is TGTGCCAGCAGTCGTAGTCTGTCTTGGGAGCAGTACTTC. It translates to CASSRSLSWEQYF.

CDR3 protein: CASSLNGNEQFF. CDR3 in DNA: TGTGCCAGCAGCTTGAACGGGAATGAGCAGTTCTTC. The chain has TRBV5-6 and TRBJ2-1, with unresolved D. Per germline, CDR1 SGHDT and CDR2 YYEEEE. Trimming removed 1 base from V and 7 bases from J, with 6 bases in between. The CDR3 totals 12 residues.

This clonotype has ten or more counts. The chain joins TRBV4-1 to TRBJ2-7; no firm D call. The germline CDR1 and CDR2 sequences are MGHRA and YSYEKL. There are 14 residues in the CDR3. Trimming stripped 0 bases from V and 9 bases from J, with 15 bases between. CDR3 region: CASSQDHVRPMQYF. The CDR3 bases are TGCGCCAGCAGCCAAGATCATGTAAGACCGATGCAGTACTTC.

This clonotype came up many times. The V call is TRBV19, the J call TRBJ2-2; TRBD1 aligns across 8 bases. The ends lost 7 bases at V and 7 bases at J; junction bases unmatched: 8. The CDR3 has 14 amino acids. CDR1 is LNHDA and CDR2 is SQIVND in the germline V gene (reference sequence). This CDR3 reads CASTVTGAGGELFF. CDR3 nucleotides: TGTGCCAGTACCGTGACAGGGGCGGGCGGGGAGCTGTTTTTT.

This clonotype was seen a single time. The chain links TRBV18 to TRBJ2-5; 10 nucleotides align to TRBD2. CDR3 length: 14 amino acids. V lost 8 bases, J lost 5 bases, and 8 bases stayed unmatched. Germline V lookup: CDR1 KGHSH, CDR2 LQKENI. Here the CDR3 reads CASSQRGGGETQYF. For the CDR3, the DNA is TGTGCCAGCAGCCAGCGGGGGGGCGGTGAGACCCAGTACTTC.

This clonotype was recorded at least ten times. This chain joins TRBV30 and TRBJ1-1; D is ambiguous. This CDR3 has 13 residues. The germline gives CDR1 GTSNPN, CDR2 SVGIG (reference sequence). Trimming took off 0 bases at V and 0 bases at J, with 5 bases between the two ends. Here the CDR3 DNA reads TGTGCCTGGAGTGTAGGAGTGAACACTGAAGCTTTCTTT. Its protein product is CAWSVGVNTEAFF. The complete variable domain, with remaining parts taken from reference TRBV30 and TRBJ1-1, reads SQTIHQWPATLVQPVGSPLSLECTVEGTSNPNLYWYRQAAGRGLQLLFYSVGIGQISSEVPQNLSASRPQDRQFILSSKKLLLSDSGFYLCAWSVGVNTEAFFGQGTRLTVV.

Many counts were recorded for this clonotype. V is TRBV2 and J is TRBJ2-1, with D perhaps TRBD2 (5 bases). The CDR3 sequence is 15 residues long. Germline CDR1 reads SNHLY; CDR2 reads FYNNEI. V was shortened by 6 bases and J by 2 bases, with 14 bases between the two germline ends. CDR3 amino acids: CASRAGLATYNEQFF. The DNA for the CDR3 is TGTGCCAGCAGGGCCGGGCTAGCCACCTACAATGAGCAGTTCTTC.

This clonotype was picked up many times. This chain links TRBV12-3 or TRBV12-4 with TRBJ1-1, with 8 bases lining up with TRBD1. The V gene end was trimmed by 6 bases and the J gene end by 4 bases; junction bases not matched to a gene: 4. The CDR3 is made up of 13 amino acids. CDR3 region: CASSRTGTTEAFF. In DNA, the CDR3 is TGTGCCAGCAGCCGGACAGGGACCACTGAAGCTTTCTTT.

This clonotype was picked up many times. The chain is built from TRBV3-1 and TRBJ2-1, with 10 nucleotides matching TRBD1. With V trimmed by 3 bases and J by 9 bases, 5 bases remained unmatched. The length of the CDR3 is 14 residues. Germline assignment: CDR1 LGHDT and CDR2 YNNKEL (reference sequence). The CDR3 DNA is TGTGCCAGCAGCCAGGGACAGGGGACGGCTGAGCAGTTCTTC. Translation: CASSQGQGTAEQFF.

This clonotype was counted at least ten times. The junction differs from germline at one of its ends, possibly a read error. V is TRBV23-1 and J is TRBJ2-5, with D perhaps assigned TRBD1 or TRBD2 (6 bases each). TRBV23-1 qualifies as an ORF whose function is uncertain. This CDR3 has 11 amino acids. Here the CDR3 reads CASPTKGGNDF. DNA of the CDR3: TGCGCCAGCCCAACAAAGGGGGGTAATGACTTC.